Shown below are 10 T cell receptor beta chains from a single sample sequenced in a study of persistence of HIV-infected CD4 T cells. This was the immunoSEQ version 4 assay in survey mode. Assay: immunoSEQ multiplex PCR; the TCRdb copy retains only in-frame clones and omits some. The sample has roughly 35,000 clones; around 83% are singletons. No antigen has been identified for these receptors. The stimulus was an HIV-1 Gag 15-mer peptide pool, roughly 1 ug/peptide/mL. CD40L/CD69 double-negative CD45RO-high memory CD4+ T cells were collected. Sequencing was performed on cultured CD4+ T cells from PBMCs, taken from a patient who received antiretroviral therapy. The receptors come from an adult with HIV. The donor label of this sample is uncertain.

The chain joins TRBV3-1 (or the pseudogene TRBV3-2) to TRBJ2-1; weak D call: TRBD2 (6 bases). Germline loops: CDR1 LGHDT, CDR2 YNNKEL (reference sequence). Trimming cost V 3 bases and J 9 bases, with 15 bases left between them. This CDR3 spans 14 amino acids. CDR3 loop: CASSHKTRGIEQFF. Written as DNA, the CDR3 is TGTGCCAGCAGCCACAAAACCCGGGGGATTGAGCAGTTCTTC.

V usage is TRBV10-1 and J usage is TRBJ2-2; D remains unclear. Trimming removed 0 bases at V and 1 base at J, with 3 bases between. Per germline, CDR1 WNHNN and CDR2 SYGVQD (reference sequence). There are 14 residues in the CDR3. The CDR3 sequence: CASSESGNTGELFF. Written as DNA, the CDR3 is TGCGCCAGCAGTGAGTCAGGGAACACCGGGGAGCTGTTTTTT.

Concerning this clone itself: An end of the junction differs from the germline gene, which may be a read error. The rearrangement links TRBV6-2 or TRBV6-3 to TRBJ1-1; TRBD1 matches 9 bases. Germline V gene lookup returns CDR1 MNHEY and CDR2 SVGEGT. The CDR3 is 15 residues long. This CDR3 is CASRYSRGQGSEAFF. CDR3 nucleotides: TGTGCCAGCAGATACTCCCGGGGACAGGGCTCCGAAGCTTTCTTT.

The chain uses TRBV5-1 and TRBJ1-1, with TRBD1 matching over 7 bases. The V gene's germline CDR1 is SGHRS and CDR2 YFSETQ. The CDR3 extends over 13 amino acids. With 0 bases clipped from V and 10 bases from J, the junction kept 6 bases outside the gene matches. The CDR3 reads CASSLARGDRAFF. CDR3 nucleotides: TGCGCCAGCAGCTTGGCTCGAGGGGACAGAGCTTTCTTT.

This clone was observed a single time. The chain combines TRBV27 with TRBJ1-1, with D possibly being TRBD1 (5 bases). V was shortened by 7 bases and J by 0 bases, with 15 bases between the two germline ends. Germline CDR1 reads MNHEY; CDR2 reads SMNVEV (reference sequence). The CDR3 spans 15 residues. The CDR3 nucleotides read TGTGCCAGCAAGATTACGGGGGGAATGAACACTGAAGCTTTCTTT. The encoded protein is CASKITGGMNTEAFF.

The chain uses TRBV10-2 and TRBJ2-1, with unresolved D. Germline V CDR1 and CDR2: WSHSY, SAAADI. V shed 7 bases and J shed 0 bases, with 10 bases lying between them. The CDR3 is 14 residues long. The CDR3 nucleotides are TGCGCCAGCAAAATGGCCGACTCCTACAATGAGCAGTTCTTC. It codes for CASKMADSYNEQFF.

V usage is TRBV30 and J usage is TRBJ2-2; D is unresolved. The CDR3 loop spans 14 amino acids. Germline CDR1 and CDR2: GTSNPN and SVGIG (reference sequence). The V end lost 5 bases, the J end lost 8 bases, and 18 bases lay between the germline ends. CDR3 in DNA: TGTGCCTGGCAAGGGCGAGTCATACGGGGGGAGCTGTTTTTT. It yields the protein CAWQGRVIRGELFF.

The chain combines TRBV5-4 with TRBJ1-5; no clear D. The germline CDR1 and CDR2 sequences are SGHNT and YYREEE (reference sequence). The CDR3 contains 16 residues. Trimming removed 0 bases at V and 0 bases at J, with 10 bases between. CDR3 in DNA: TGTGCCAGCAGCTTGGGCCCCTCCGATAGCAATCAGCCCCAGCATTTT. Translation: CASSLGPSDSNQPQHF.

The V gene is TRBV19, the J gene TRBJ1-5; the match to TRBD1 covers 8 bases. J lost 2 bases, V lost 5 bases, and 8 bases had no gene match. Germline values: CDR1 LNHDA, CDR2 SQIVND (reference sequence). The CDR3 runs to 16 residues. CDR3 amino acids: CASSPTGQGGNQPQHF. As DNA, the CDR3 is TGTGCCAGTAGTCCCACAGGACAGGGTGGCAATCAGCCCCAGCATTTT.

The chain uses TRBV30 and TRBJ1-3, with D unresolved. CDR3 length equals 14 residues. Germline CDR1 is GTSNPN and CDR2 is SVGIG (reference sequence). Trimming cost V 1 base and J 4 bases, with 11 bases left between them. CDR3 sequence (DNA): TGTGCCTGGAGTGAGGGCACTCGGGGAAACACCATATATTTT. The encoded protein is CAWSEGTRGNTIYF.